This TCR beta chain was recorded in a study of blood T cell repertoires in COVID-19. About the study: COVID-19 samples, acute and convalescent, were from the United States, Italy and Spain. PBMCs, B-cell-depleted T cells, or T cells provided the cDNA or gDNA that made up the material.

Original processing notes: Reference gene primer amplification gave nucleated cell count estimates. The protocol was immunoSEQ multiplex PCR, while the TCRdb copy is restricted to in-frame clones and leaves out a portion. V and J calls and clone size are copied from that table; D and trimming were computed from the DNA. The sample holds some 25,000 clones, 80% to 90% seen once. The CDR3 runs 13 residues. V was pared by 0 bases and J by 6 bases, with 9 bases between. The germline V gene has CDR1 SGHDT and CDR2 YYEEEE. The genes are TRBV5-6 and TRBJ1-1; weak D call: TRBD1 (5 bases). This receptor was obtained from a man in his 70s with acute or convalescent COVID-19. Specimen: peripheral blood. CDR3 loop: CASSLAGWPEAFF. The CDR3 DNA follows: TGTGCCAGCAGCTTGGCAGGGTGGCCTGAAGCTTTCTTT.